The source of this T cell receptor (beta chain) is a study of vaccination effects on CD4 cells after COVID-19. Study at large: Following the second dose by a median of 72 days, the post-vaccine samples were obtained. General study points: After vaccination, at late timepoints, clones induced by infection and by vaccine contracted markedly.

Expansion of antigen-specific CD4+ T cells with viral peptide pools was carried out by the ViraFEST assay before sequencing. The culture ran for about 10 days, and then CD4+ T cells were isolated. Participants received two doses of either the BNT162b2 or mRNA-1273 vaccine. IL-2 medium was substituted for half the medium on days 3 and 7. The method was immunoSEQ multiplex PCR; TCRdb's version includes in-frame clones alone and lacks a portion of them. The sample yields about 46,000 clones, about four fifths seen once. Trimming removed 4 bases from V and 11 bases from J, with 17 bases in between. Per the germline V gene, CDR1 is SGHDN and CDR2 is FVKESK. The CDR3 is made up of 14 amino acids. On this clone itself: Its target is unknown.

The material was CD4+ T cells from PBMCs cultured with HCoV-OC43 spike peptides, obtained after COVID-19 vaccination. The subset denotes: HCoV-OC43 spike overlapping peptide pool stimulation. The sequence derives from a human donor who received a COVID-19 vaccine. This chain joins TRBV14 and TRBJ2-2; D may be TRBD1 (6 bases). The CDR3, as DNA: TGTGCCAGCAGCCGACAGCCGGGACAATACGAGCTGTTTTTT. Its translation is CASSRQPGQYELFF.